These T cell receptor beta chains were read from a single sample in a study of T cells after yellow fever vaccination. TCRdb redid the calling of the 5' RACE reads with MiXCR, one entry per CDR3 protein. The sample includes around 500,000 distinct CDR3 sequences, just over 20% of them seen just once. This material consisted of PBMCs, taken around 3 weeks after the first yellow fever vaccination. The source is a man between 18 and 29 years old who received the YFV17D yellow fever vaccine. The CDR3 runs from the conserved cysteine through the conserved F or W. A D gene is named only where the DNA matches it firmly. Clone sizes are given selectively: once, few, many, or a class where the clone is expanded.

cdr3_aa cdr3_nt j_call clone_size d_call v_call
CASSQSPGDCDAGPEAFF TGCGCCAGCAGTCAATCCCCTGGGGATTGCGACGCGGGGCCTGAAGCTTTCTTT TRBJ1-1 NA NA TRBV23-1
CSVTERSYEQYF TGCAGCGTCACCGAACGTTCCTACGAGCAGTACTTC TRBJ2-7 few NA TRBV29-1
CASSSSRGRGEKLFF TGTGCCAGCAGCTCGAGCCGGGGCCGCGGGGAAAAACTGTTTTTT TRBJ1-4 NA NA TRBV7-2
CASRMGTFGGNTIYF TGTGCCAGTCGCATGGGAACCTTCGGGGGAAACACCATATATTTT TRBJ1-3 few NA TRBV28
CSGRDSQETQYF TGCAGCGGGCGGGACTCCCAAGAGACCCAGTACTTC TRBJ2-5 few NA TRBV29-1
CASRAGLVSRDEQFF TGTGCCAGCCGAGCAGGACTAGTAAGTAGGGATGAGCAGTTCTTC TRBJ2-1 NA TRBD2 TRBV6-1
CASSLEAARGAEAFF TGTGCCAGCAGCCTGGAGGCGGCTAGGGGGGCTGAAGCTTTCTTT TRBJ1-1 NA NA TRBV9
CASSVQGITYEQYF TGTGCCAGCAGCGTACAGGGGATAACTTACGAGCAGTACTTC TRBJ2-7 few TRBD1 TRBV12-3/TRBV12-4
CASSEEKTGLSGELFF TGCGCCAGCAGTGAGGAGAAGACAGGGCTTTCCGGGGAGCTGTTTTTT TRBJ2-2 NA TRBD1 TRBV10-1
CASKGGETQYF TGTGCCAGTAAAGGGGGGGAGACCCAGTACTTC TRBJ2-5 many NA TRBV5-4
CASSLDWVMVDTQYF TGTGCCAGCAGCTTGGACTGGGTTATGGTGGATACGCAGTATTTT TRBJ2-3 few NA TRBV5-6
CASSLLGEEETQYF TGTGCCAGCAGCTTATTAGGGGAAGAAGAGACCCAGTACTTC TRBJ2-5 few NA TRBV7-2
CSVESYMNTEAFF TGCAGCGTTGAATCGTACATGAACACTGAAGCTTTCTTT TRBJ1-1 NA NA TRBV29-1
CSARDLGDGYTF TGCAGTGCCCGGGACCTGGGTGATGGCTACACCTTC TRBJ1-2 many NA TRBV20-1
CASSLAPTRTDTQYF TGCGCCAGCAGCTTGGCCCCTACTAGAACAGATACGCAGTATTTT TRBJ2-3 few NA TRBV5-1
CASSPRQVITYEKLFF TGTGCCAGCAGCCCGAGACAGGTTATAACGTATGAAAAACTGTTTTTT TRBJ1-4 NA NA TRBV7-9
CASSRTSEGDYGYTF TGCGCCAGCAGCCGCACATCGGAAGGAGACTATGGCTACACCTTC TRBJ1-2 many NA TRBV4-1
CASSFGGGQGYNEQFF TGCGCCAGCAGCTTTGGGGGGGGACAGGGCTACAATGAGCAGTTCTTC TRBJ2-1 few TRBD1 TRBV5-1
CASSLEGQGLAFF TGTGCCAGCAGCTTAGAGGGACAGGGATTAGCTTTCTTT TRBJ1-1 NA TRBD1 TRBV7-2
CASSQEGTARGYTF TGTGCCAGCAGCCAAGAGGGAACTGCTCGTGGCTACACCTTC TRBJ1-2 few NA TRBV3-1
CASSEDGGPGNEQFF TGTGCCAGCAGTGAAGATGGGGGGCCGGGGAATGAGCAGTTCTTC TRBJ2-1 NA NA TRBV6-1
CASHYNYGYTF TGTGCCAGCCATTATAACTATGGCTACACCTTC TRBJ1-2 few NA TRBV2
CSARIVGVPTEAFF TGCAGTGCTAGAATAGTAGGGGTCCCCACTGAAGCTTTCTTT TRBJ1-1 NA NA TRBV20-1
CASSPQGSAEQFF TGTGCCAGCTCACCTCAGGGGTCGGCGGAGCAGTTCTTC TRBJ2-1 NA NA TRBV18
CASSETGWSGNTIYF TGTGCCAGCAGTGAAACAGGGTGGAGTGGAAACACCATATATTTT TRBJ1-3 few NA TRBV6-1
CASSPSSQSLAKNIQYF TGTGCCAGCAGCCCCTCGTCGCAGAGCTTAGCCAAAAACATTCAGTACTTC TRBJ2-4 NA NA TRBV7-9
CASSQRLGGASDEQFF TGCGCCAGCAGCCAAAGGCTCGGGGGGGCCAGCGATGAGCAGTTCTTC TRBJ2-1 few TRBD2 TRBV4-3
CASSDNTRLTDTQYF TGCGCCAGCAGTGACAATACTAGGCTCACAGATACGCAGTATTTT TRBJ2-3 NA NA TRBV10-2
CASSLGGDLQETQYF TGTGCCAGCAGCTTGGGAGGGGACCTCCAAGAGACCCAGTACTTC TRBJ2-5 NA NA TRBV5-4
CASSFRRDRVGTEAFF TGTGCCAGCAGCTTCAGGCGCGACAGGGTGGGGACTGAAGCTTTCTTT TRBJ1-1 NA TRBD1 TRBV11-1
CSARGLEGPTYNEQFF TGCAGTGCTAGAGGGTTGGAGGGGCCAACCTACAATGAGCAGTTCTTC TRBJ2-1 NA NA TRBV20-1
CASQQGFNQPQHF TGTGCCAGCCAACAGGGGTTCAATCAGCCCCAGCATTTT TRBJ1-5 NA TRBD1 TRBV27
CASSSGTGLVGGYTF TGTGCCAGCAGTTCCGGGACAGGGCTAGTCGGGGGCTACACCTTC TRBJ1-2 NA TRBD1 TRBV28
CAWSPYVNEKLFF TGTGCCTGGAGCCCTTACGTCAATGAAAAACTGTTTTTT TRBJ1-4 NA NA TRBV30
CASSQDETEIFF TGTGCCAGCAGCCAAGATGAGACAGAAATATTCTTC TRBJ2-1 NA NA TRBV3-1
CASSTFHGQGHTGELFF TGTGCCAGCAGCACATTCCATGGACAGGGACACACCGGGGAGCTGTTTTTT TRBJ2-2 few TRBD1 TRBV7-9
CSVEETRGPQETQYF TGCAGCGTTGAAGAGACCAGGGGCCCCCAAGAGACCCAGTACTTC TRBJ2-5 NA NA TRBV29-1